This is a list of T cell receptor beta chains from one sample in a study of beta chain features in type 1 diabetes. Sequenced by immunoSEQ multiplex PCR; TCRdb stores in-frame clones only, minus some. The table includes around 180,000 clones, around 7.9% detected once. Sequencing used central memory CD4+ T cells from blood. The receptors here all came from a man aged 18 to 30 with type 1 diabetes. CDR3s include the opening cysteine and the closing phenylalanine or tryptophan. Fields, in order: J gene, V gene, D gene, clone size, CDR3 protein, CDR3 DNA. D genes are given only for firm matches. Size tells how often a clone was seen (once, few, many) or the class of an expanded clone, and some rows leave it out.

>TRBJ1-2|TRBV18|.|.
CASSSREYYGYTF
TGTGCCAGCTCATCAAGAGAATACTATGGCTACACCTTC
>TRBJ1-1|TRBV29-1|.|few
CSADGHPSTEAFF
TGCAGCGCCGACGGACACCCGAGCACTGAAGCTTTCTTT
>TRBJ1-2|TRBV9|.|few
CASSGALTNYGYTF
TGTGCCAGCAGCGGGGCTTTGACTAACTATGGCTACACCTTC
>TRBJ2-2|TRBV5-1|.|.
CASRTVTNTGELFF
TGCGCCAGCCGGACAGTCACGAACACCGGGGAGCTGTTTTTT
>TRBJ2-7|TRBV27|TRBD2|many
CASSSVGTISEQYF
TGTGCCAGCAGTTCAGTAGGGACTATCAGCGAGCAGTACTTC
>TRBJ1-2|TRBV18|.|few
CASSPRDSATYGYTF
TGTGCCAGCTCACCTCGCGACAGTGCGACCTATGGCTACACCTTC
>TRBJ2-1|TRBV9|TRBD2|few
CASSGGKAGVLNEQFF
TGTGCCAGCAGCGGGGGGAAAGCGGGAGTTTTGAATGAGCAGTTCTTC
>TRBJ2-3|TRBV18|TRBD1|many
CASSPRDSYTDTQYF
TGTGCCAGCTCACCCCGGGACAGCTACACAGATACGCAGTATTTT
>TRBJ2-5|TRBV27|TRBD2|.
CASSFQREGQETQYF
TGTGCCAGCAGTTTCCAGCGGGAGGGTCAAGAGACCCAGTACTTC
>TRBJ2-2|TRBV21-1|.|few
CASSKARQGSTGELFF
TGTGCCAGCAGCAAAGCTCGCCAGGGAAGCACCGGGGAGCTGTTTTTT
>TRBJ2-3|TRBV27|TRBD2|.
CASSLSQRFRTSLSTDTQYF
TGTGCCAGCAGTTTATCTCAACGCTTCAGGACTAGCCTAAGTACAGATACGCAGTATTTT
>TRBJ1-5|TRBV28|TRBD1|few
CASRMTGVDNQPQHF
TGTGCCAGCAGGATGACAGGGGTGGACAATCAGCCCCAGCATTTT
>TRBJ2-5|TRBV5-1|TRBD2|.
CASSLLAGGSEETQYF
TGCGCCAGCAGCTTGTTAGCGGGGGGTAGTGAAGAGACCCAGTACTTC
>TRBJ1-2|TRBV14|.|.
CASSQNRDYGYTF
TGTGCCAGCAGCCAGAACAGGGACTATGGCTACACCTTC
>TRBJ1-3|TRBV5-1|TRBD1|.
CASSLAMTGIGTIYF
TGCGCCAGCAGCTTGGCAATGACAGGGATCGGCACCATATATTTT
>TRBJ2-7|TRBV7-2|.|few
CASSLGGTASYEQYF
TGTGCCAGCAGCTTAGGCGGGACAGCTTCCTACGAGCAGTACTTC
>TRBJ1-1|TRBV28|.|.
CASSLYRAPAVNTEAFF
TGTGCCAGCAGTCTCTACCGAGCGCCAGCGGTTAACACTGAAGCTTTCTTT
>TRBJ2-7|TRBV30|.|.
CAWRPRLVESPCNF
TGTGCCTGGAGACCCCGGTTAGTAGAATCTCCGTGCAACTTC
>TRBJ2-3|TRBV2|.|.
CASRVAAGSDTQYF
TGTGCCAGCAGAGTAGCCGCCGGTTCAGATACGCAGTATTTT
>TRBJ1-2|TRBV7-9|TRBD1|.
CASSSGQGNYGYTF
TGTGCCAGCAGCTCGGGACAGGGGAACTATGGCTACACCTTC
>TRBJ1-5|TRBV6-5|.|.
CASSTGTLNQPQHF
TGTGCCAGCAGTACTGGGACACTAAATCAGCCCCAGCATTTT
>TRBJ1-2|TRBV9|.|few
CASSPRGGAMGGYTF
TGTGCCAGCAGCCCGCGGGGGGGGGCGATGGGGGGCTACACCTTC
>TRBJ1-1|TRBV19|.|.
CASMRGGALNTEAFF
TGTGCCAGTATGCGAGGAGGCGCTCTGAACACTGAAGCTTTCTTT
>TRBJ2-7|TRBV5-6|.|many
CASSLGRQAGEQYF
TGTGCCAGCAGCTTGGGTCGACAGGCAGGGGAGCAGTACTTC
>TRBJ1-5|TRBV28|.|few
CASRHTQGVQPQHF
TGTGCCAGCAGACACACTCAGGGCGTTCAGCCCCAGCATTTT
>TRBJ1-3|TRBV7-9|TRBD1|few
CASSLAGTAFENTIYF
TGTGCCAGCAGCTTAGCCGGGACAGCCTTTGAAAACACCATATATTTT
>TRBJ2-3|TRBV29-1|.|.
CSVETGLLTDTQYF
TGCAGCGTTGAGACAGGTCTTCTTACAGATACGCAGTATTTT
>TRBJ2-5|TRBV2|.|.
CASLSAGETQYF
TGTGCCAGCTTAAGTGCGGGGGAGACCCAGTACTTC
>TRBJ2-3|TRBV29-1|TRBD1|many
CSVGQGASDTQYF
TGCAGCGTTGGGCAGGGGGCGTCAGATACGCAGTATTTT
>TRBJ1-6|TRBV10-3|.|few
CAISSTGRNSPLHF
TGTGCCATCAGTTCAACAGGGCGAAATTCACCCCTCCACTTT
>TRBJ1-1|TRBV6-1|TRBD1|.
CASSPQGDTEAFF
TGTGCCAGCAGTCCCCAGGGGGACACTGAAGCTTTCTTT
>TRBJ2-1|TRBV2|TRBD2|.
CASRATSASANEQFF
TGTGCCAGCAGGGCGACTAGCGCCTCCGCCAATGAGCAGTTCTTC
>TRBJ1-4|TRBV29-1|.|few
CSAGGSRGGEKLFF
TGCAGCGCCGGGGGGAGCAGGGGTGGCGAAAAACTGTTTTTT
>TRBJ1-3|TRBV2|.|.
CASSAGFTGNTIYF
TGTGCCAGCAGCGCAGGGTTCACTGGAAACACCATATATTTT
>TRBJ2-3|TRBV30|TRBD2|few
CAWSIAGDPFLRTDTQYF
TGTGCCTGGAGTATAGCGGGAGACCCATTTCTACGCACAGATACGCAGTATTTT
>TRBJ2-6|TRBV4-3|TRBD1|few
CASSPGTGGLSGANVLTF
TGCGCCAGCAGCCCGGGGACAGGGGGCCTCTCTGGGGCCAACGTCCTGACTTTC
>TRBJ2-2|TRBV7-2|.|.
CASSPGLSNAGELFF
TGTGCCAGCAGCCCAGGCCTCAGCAACGCCGGGGAGCTGTTTTTT
>TRBJ2-1|TRBV14|TRBD1|.
CASSRTGGLYNEQFF
TGTGCCAGCAGCCGGACAGGGGGCTTATACAATGAGCAGTTCTTC
>TRBJ2-2|TRBV5-1|TRBD2|.
CASSIVAGSDTGELFF
TGCGCCAGCAGCATCGTAGCGGGAAGCGACACCGGGGAGCTGTTTTTT
>TRBJ2-3|TRBV11-1|TRBD2|few
CASSVELAEKTDTQYF
TGTGCCAGCAGCGTGGAACTAGCGGAAAAGACAGATACGCAGTATTTT
>TRBJ2-5|TRBV6-5|.|few
CASLKEGTRTQYF
TGTGCCAGCCTAAAGGAGGGAACGAGGACCCAGTACTTC
>TRBJ2-5|TRBV20-1|.|few
CSARRGETQYF
TGCAGTGCTAGAAGGGGGGAGACCCAGTACTTC
>TRBJ1-1|TRBV27|.|.
CASRRIRGNTEAFF
TGTGCCAGCAGGCGAATTAGGGGGAACACTGAAGCTTTCTTT